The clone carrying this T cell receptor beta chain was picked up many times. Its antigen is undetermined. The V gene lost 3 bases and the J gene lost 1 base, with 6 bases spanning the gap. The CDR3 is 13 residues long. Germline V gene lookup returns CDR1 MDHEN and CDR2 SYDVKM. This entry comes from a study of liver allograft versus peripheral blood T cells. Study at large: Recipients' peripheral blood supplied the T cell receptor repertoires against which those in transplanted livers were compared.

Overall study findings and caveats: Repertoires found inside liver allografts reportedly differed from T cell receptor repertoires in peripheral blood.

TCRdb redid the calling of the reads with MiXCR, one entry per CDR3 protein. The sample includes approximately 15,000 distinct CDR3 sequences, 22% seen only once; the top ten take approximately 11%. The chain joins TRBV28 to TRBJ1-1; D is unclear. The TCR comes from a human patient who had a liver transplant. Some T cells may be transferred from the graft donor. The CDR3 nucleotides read TGTGCCAGCAGTTTCGTACAGAACACTGAAGCTTTCTTT. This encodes CASSFVQNTEAFF.